This TCR beta chain comes out of a study of blood T cell repertoires in COVID-19 (dated by TCRdb to about 2020). At the level of the whole study: Samples from collaborators originated in the United States, Italy and Spain and spanned both the acute and convalescent phases of COVID-19. The material from the prospective study consisted of cDNA or gDNA derived from T cells, B-cell-depleted T cells, or PBMCs. Subjects who had been exposed to COVID-19, were actively infected with it, or had recovered from it provided the deeply sampled blood TCRbeta repertoires that made up the dataset. A freely available public database, intended as a resource for researchers studying the immune response to SARS-CoV-2, is where the repertoires were released. The samples were drawn from two sources: the first 160 participants of the ongoing ImmuneRACE study, and 1,200 or so subjects contributed by 6 global collaborators. Sample metadata almost always included a de-identified subject ID, COVID-19 status, age in years and sex. HLA class I and class II types, where available, came from metadata supplied by the sample provider rather than from assay-based typing.

Overall results and qualifications from the work: The amount of clinical and demographic metadata varied by source and participant and was provided uncurated.

Details on this clone: Its antigen is unknown. Qualities for individual bases were not recorded, and no much larger clone is one base off.

The junction shows trimming of 7 bases on V and 3 bases on J, and the gene matches do not reach 7 bases of it. Reading the germline V gene gives CDR1 MNHEY and CDR2 SVGAGI. Spanning cysteine to phenylalanine, the CDR3 consists of 14 amino acids. Of all the DNA, just the CDR3 is kept, 42 bases in frame from base 1. TCRbeta CDR3 regions were amplified from genomic DNA using the immunoSEQ Assay, a bias-controlled multiplex PCR. As for the authors' bioinformatics: Nucleated cell counts per sample were estimated from amplification of reference gene primers within the assay. To quantify the absolute abundance of each unique TCRbeta CDR3 rearrangement, sequence reads were collapsed and filtered. Productive Simpson clonality was computed per sample as the square root of Simpson's diversity index over productive rearrangements. In its TCRdb copy, this immuneACCESS table keeps in-frame sequences only and misses some clones. Where compared with another copy, unresolved V genes explain less than half of these, and the others have no known cause. That table furnishes V, J and clone size, whereas the DNA furnished D and trimming. This sample is represented by a few hundred thousand clones; more than 70% of them were singletons. Approximately 2.3% of the sample lies in the top ten.

Whole blood was collected in K2EDTA tubes by collaborating institutions according to the institutions' own protocols. For TCRbeta analysis, collaborators shipped samples in one of three forms: frozen whole blood, isolated PBMCs, or DNA extracted from either of those sample types. The sample taken for sequencing was peripheral blood. The sequence joins TRBV6-5 to TRBJ2-7; TRBD1 aligns with 9 central bases. This receptor was obtained from a woman aged 45-65 years with acute or convalescent COVID-19. The CDR3 has the sequence CASMSGTGNYEQYF. The sequenced DNA: TGTGCCAGCATGTCCGGGACAGGGAACTACGAGCAGTACTTC.